This entry concerns a single T cell receptor beta chain. Its antigen remains unidentified. Running of the assay took place at deep level. Genomic DNA (from each subset) was split evenly across several immunoSEQ plates. Assay: immunoSEQ multiplex PCR; the TCRdb copy retains only in-frame clones and omits some. The sample has 2 million to 3 million clones, 80% to 95% seen once. The record originates from a study of shared clonotypes between healthy human individuals. Regarding the study as a whole: Donor clonotype sharing was expected to depend on sequencing depth.

The ends lost 2 bases at V and 4 bases at J; junction bases unmatched: 6. CDR1 and CDR2 from the germline V gene are SGHAT and FQDESV (reference sequence). The CDR3 has 15 residues. This TCR was sampled from a man younger than 35 in good health. Some clones in this sample may be carry-over from other donors' samples. The chain employs TRBV11-1 and TRBJ2-7; 9 bases match TRBD2. Sequencing was performed on naive CD4+ T cells from PBMCs. Noted subset: CD45RA+ positively selected. CDR3 residues: CASSLKAGGPYEQYF. CDR3 sequence (DNA): TGTGCCAGCAGCTTAAAAGCGGGAGGCCCTTACGAGCAGTACTTC.